This paragraph reports one T cell receptor beta chain. Its antigen is currently not known. Base qualities are not provided; no much larger clone lies one nucleotide away. Taken from the germline V gene, the CDR1 and CDR2 loops are WSHSY and SAAADI. The CDR3 contains 16 residues, cysteine and phenylalanine counted. This entry keeps only the CDR3 DNA: 48 bases, framed from base 1. Unmatched junction bases come to 5, with V trimmed by 0 bases and J by 5 bases. This sample was included in a study of cytomegalovirus exposure and HLA in healthy donors listed by TCRdb under 2017. Study-level background: In an earlier analysis of 587 of the donors, 250 to 350 Gb of sequence data and some 100 million unique TCR beta sequences from some 170 million T cells were reported. Donor age, sex, ethnicity and CMV serostatus were compiled together with the repertoire data. Among the roughly 390 genotyped donors, about 85% belonged to the genetic ancestry cluster associated with self-reported Caucasian donors. The T cell repertoires of under 750 subjects were profiled by immunosequencing and related to cytomegalovirus serostatus. A later genetic analysis took genome-wide SNP genotypes for about 55% of the roughly 670 donors and used that subset as a discovery cohort. Along with the roughly 700-subject first cohort, a separate validation cohort of over a hundred different subjects was used. All discovery cohort repertoires had been generated on a single sequencing platform. The study combined high-throughput TCR immunosequencing, statistical association of individual TCRs with disease status, and machine learning to predict cytomegalovirus infection status. A later analysis re-examined previously published TCR beta repertoires from 500 to 700 donors and added high-resolution HLA genotyping to investigate patterns of TCR occurrence. HLA typing included class I and class II loci at four-digit resolution. To decide whether each TCR beta V gene segment behaved as functional or pseudogenic, an earlier analysis of several hundred of the donors relied on high-throughput TCR beta sequencing. An early release that covered about 640 HLA-typed donors contained approximately 300 gigabases of sequencing data and around 80 million unique TCR sequences. Among 300 to 500 genotyped donors of the cohort, an average of around 250,000 unique TCR beta nucleotide sequences was sequenced per donor, of which approximately 19% were non-productive. Four to six DR-DQ haplotypes were handled as single units for association and clustering, since linkage in the cohort was strong. Rather than using new phenotypic data, the later analysis identified candidate immune exposures from TCR beta sequences and from how often those sequences occurred across donors. The number of typed donors differed by locus: about 629-630 for A, B, C, DRB1 and DQB1; 522 for DQA1; about 600 for DPA1; and around 470 for DPB1. The aim of the study was to test whether cataloging public T cell receptors could identify signatures of past pathogen exposure. The investigation overall reported the following: In a later analysis, the rate of TCR association differed among HLA loci, with DRB1 alleles having the most associated TCRs and HLA-C alleles having the fewest. Cytomegalovirus status was reported to be diagnosed by the classifier with high specificity and sensitivity in both the original and validation cohorts. A further reported finding was that TCR beta sequences accurately predicted the HLA-A and HLA-B alleles for most subjects in the first cohort. Most TCR sequences were seen in very few donors, while some public TCRs were found in many individuals. In a later analysis, more than 15,000 TCR beta sequences were associated with specific HLA alleles at a false discovery rate of 0.05. Roughly uniform sequencing depth across donors was assumed in presence/absence analyses, although this assumption may not hold. According to a later genetic analysis, donors in an Asian-associated ancestry cluster had fewer N-insertions in productive TCRs than the approximately 650-donor mean. In the study, some 180 TCR beta chains were listed as associated with cytomegalovirus. This cohort had only TCR beta chains sequenced, and the lack of alpha or paired-chain data limited which features could be detected. HLA typing was unavailable for some donors at each locus, so association tests used only the typed subset. Compared with equally common non-associated chains, HLA-associated TCR beta chains in a later analysis were more clonally expanded and had lower generation probabilities. Several of the top co-occurrence clusters appeared to be linked to parvovirus B19, influenza, CMV and Epstein-Barr virus, according to a later analysis. Assigning TCR associations to individual alleles was difficult when HLA alleles, especially DR and DQ, strongly co-occurred. A few of the identified cytomegalovirus-associated TCR beta chains were confirmed in vitro to be specific for cytomegalovirus antigens. Because counts were too low, roughly 17 rarely observed V segments, including chromosome 9 orphons, were left out of the earlier analysis of over 550 of the donors. Some IMGT-functional V segments, including TRBV6-2 and TRBV6-3, could not be told apart with the 87-base-pair reads, so those segments were excluded. Correlated functional status among segregating V segments might reflect linkage disequilibrium, but an unknown experimental factor could not be ruled out. A group of highly shared sequence variants was considered likely to be a technical artifact of the sequencing pipeline. According to a later analysis, most CMV-associated TCR beta chains appeared to be HLA-restricted, and the HLA associations seemed to be driven largely by CMV exposure. In an earlier analysis of around 500 of the donors, most TCR beta V segments appeared in productive rearrangements about 90% or about 30% of the time, broadly matching IMGT annotations. A later genetic analysis associated a missense DCLRE1C variant with V-gene and J-gene trimming of TCR beta chains, and an independent cohort replicated the association. The authors suggested that the approach could potentially be extended to other disease states and immunological phenotypes. CMV serostatus was the only immune exposure information available for the cohort.

In total, 666 healthy bone marrow donors made up the cohort. At the time of sampling, every cohort member was nominally healthy, though immune exposures that went unrecorded were likely present. The donor was CMV seropositive and was included in the group of around 300 seropositive cohort members. A peripheral blood sample was provided by each donor, and peripheral blood mononuclear cells were used for TCR beta sequencing. The Qiagen DNeasy Blood Extraction Kit was used to extract genomic DNA from the blood cell samples. Libraries were constructed by the immunoSEQ multiplex PCR assay. For the multiplex PCR, a mixture combining 60 forward primers for TCR Vbeta segments and 13 reverse primers for TCR Jbeta segments was used. A multiplex PCR assay on genomic DNA amplified the CDR3 region of rearranged TCR beta genes. The Illumina HiSeq System was used to sequence the amplified TCR beta libraries as 87-base-pair reads. Per the authors' processing: In a later analysis, tens of millions of unique TCR beta chains were counted across the 500 to 850 repertoires, and around 10 million of these chains were shared by at least two donors. Raw reads were error-corrected and collapsed into unique sequences by a nearest-neighbor algorithm in which closely related sequences were merged to remove PCR and sequencing errors. CDR3 sequences were aligned to IMGT reference sequences to assign V, D and J gene segments. For a sequence to be retained, a match of at least six nucleotides was required to both a V gene segment and a J gene segment. A rearrangement counted as productive if the CDR3 had no stop codons and remained in frame with V and J, and every other rearrangement counted as non-productive. Following IMGT convention, CDR3 was defined as the stretch from the second conserved V-encoded cysteine up to the conserved J-encoded phenylalanine. Sequences without an unambiguous match to a single V gene segment were excluded from the earlier analysis of approximately 560 of the donors. An earlier analysis of fewer than 650 of the donors classified V segments as functional when productive rearrangements were above 56.7% and as segregating when the standard deviation between donors was above 5%. A statistical classification framework was built for diagnosing cytomegalovirus status from the catalog of TCR beta chain sequences. A later analysis assigned V and J genes by comparing TCR nucleotide sequences with IMGT/GENE-DB human TR gene sequences. Using the TCRdist pipeline, a later analysis assigned CDR3 sequences along with most-parsimonious VDJ recombination scenarios. In a later analysis, each TCR beta chain was defined by its CDR3 amino acid sequence together with its V-gene family, and reads without a unique V-gene family were excluded. In a later analysis, nearly 600 highly shared, low-generation-probability nucleotide sequences were removed to address suspected cross-contamination and a sequencing artifact. A later analysis calculated a clonal expansion index for each public chain from normalized within-repertoire ranks of inferred template counts. In a later analysis, generation probabilities were computed using a VDJ recombination model fitted to out-of-frame rearrangements, and the results were checked against IGoR. In a later analysis, TCR-TCR, TCR-HLA and TCR-CMV co-occurrence was scored with hypergeometric tests, and a repertoire-size bias correction was applied to TCR pairs. To estimate false discovery rates, a later analysis permuted the HLA or CMV assignments 20 times. In a later analysis, co-occurring TCRs were grouped using DBSCAN, with TCRdist sequence similarity added in when clustering inside HLA-allele-positive subsets. Repertoires with fewer than 30,000 or more than 120,000 public chains were left out of co-occurrence clustering, as were five repertoires with anomalous nucleotide sharing. This is the immuneACCESS table as TCRdb keeps it, with only in-frame sequences that have V and J called. A part of the clones is gone; compared with another copy, unresolved V genes explain less than half, and the rest is unexplained. For V, J and clone size, that table is used; D and trimming come from the DNA. This sample comprises 150,000 to 200,000 clones, about 79% of them detected only once. The ten largest make up about 6% of the sample.

Material: PBMCs. Recombination linked TRBV10-2 to TRBJ2-5; 11 bases in the middle match TRBD2. The receptor was derived from a man aged 45-65 years in good health and CMV-seropositive. The nucleotides are TGCGCCAGCAGTGAGTCATTACTAGCGGGGGCGGAGACCCAGTACTTC. This codes for CASSESLLAGAETQYF.